This T cell receptor beta chain appears in the sequencing data of a study of T cells in AML relapse after transplant (dated by TCRdb to the late 2010s). Regarding the complete study: The remission controls were clinically matched patients who stayed in long-term complete remission and had follow-up of more than 3 years. Remission samples were bone marrow collected about 1 year after HSCT from patients who maintained complete remission. In this retrospective study, inhibitory receptor expression and TCR repertoires of bone marrow T cells were examined in patients given allogeneic HSCT for myeloid malignancy. Here is what the overall study found, with its caveats: The TCR repertoire comparisons were based on very few samples, with only a few individuals in each group for unsorted bone marrow.

As regards this clonotype: Its target antigen remains unknown. A much larger clone is a single base away; this may be a read error.

Measured from the cysteine to the phenylalanine, the CDR3 is 15 residues long. This entry keeps only the CDR3 DNA: 45 bases, framed from base 1. V is cut by 4 bases and J by 8 bases, and the space between the germline ends is 15 bases. In the germline V gene, CDR1 corresponds to LGHNA and CDR2 to YSLEER. Library preparation was by PCR. Instead of multiplex PCR, a modified RACE PCR protocol was used to amplify TCR alpha and beta chains from RNA. The libraries were sequenced on an Illumina MiSeq, and sample-specific barcode combinations were used to demultiplex the raw reads. In the original analysis: MiXCR software was used to identify TCR clonotypes from the sequencing reads. The public reads were reprocessed in TCRdb via fastp at Q25 and MiXCR, keeping in-frame beta chains. Rows with one shared CDR3 protein collapse into an entry with the most common genes and DNA. The V and J calls and clone size come from TCRdb's table, not from the authors' own analysis. The sample data list about 3,500 distinct CDR3 sequences, and about 10% of these were observed just once. Together, the top ten hold 32% of the sample.

Sequenced material: bone marrow, either the whole sample or a sorted T cell fraction (not recorded which), taken in complete remission. The TCR was taken from a human donor who had a stem cell transplant for acute myeloid leukemia. Post transplant, some T cells may arise from the graft donor. Here the chain combines TRBV4-3 and TRBJ1-6; possibly the D gene is TRBD1, per 6 matching bases. The DNA is TGCGCCAGCAGCCGGGTCGGGGACACAGATTCACCCCTCCACTTT. Translated, it gives CASSRVGDTDSPLHF.